This TCR beta chain was observed in a study of blood T cell repertoires in COVID-19. V shed 0 bases and J shed 6 bases, with 12 bases lying between them. CDR1 is LGHDT and CDR2 is YNNKEL in the germline V gene (reference sequence). This CDR3 has 15 residues. Clones were sequenced by immunoSEQ multiplex PCR, and TCRdb holds only the in-frame ones, with some missing. Among over 200,000 clones listed, roughly 87% were seen once. The sequence was collected from a man in his forties or fifties with active or convalescent COVID-19. The chain couples TRBV3-1 (or the pseudogene TRBV3-2) to TRBJ1-5; D remains ambiguous. Sequenced material: peripheral blood. The CDR3 nucleotides are TGTGCCAGCAGCCAAGAGGGAGGGTTTCTTCAGCCCCAGCATTTT. Its translation: CASSQEGGFLQPQHF.